This TCR beta chain was captured by sequencing in a study of CD8 T cells in ankylosing spondylitis (dated by TCRdb to about 2017). About the full investigation: The study profiled T cell receptor beta repertoires in healthy donors and ankylosing spondylitis patients to find disease-linked TCR variants. The full study cohort was made up of about two dozen ankylosing spondylitis patients and roughly 100 healthy donors. Peripheral blood was sampled, and synovial fluid was also collected from ankylosing spondylitis patients. What the authors observed across the whole study: Blood from ankylosing spondylitis patients appeared to be characterized by a TCR beta motif composed of several highly homologous amino acid variants. The disease-linked clones were reported to be significantly enriched in matched synovial fluid samples from ankylosing spondylitis patients. Some TCR beta motif variants had previously been reported in synovial fluid and blood of reactive arthritis patients, which suggested common disease-initiation mechanisms. A CD8+ phenotype was shown by the disease-linked clones, which were found at relatively low frequencies in peripheral blood.

Sequencing used an Illumina HiSeq 2500. TCR beta libraries were prepared by quantitative 5'-RACE with molecular barcodes. On the authors' methods: To identify disease-linked TCR variants, a new computational method was used, one built on a probabilistic model of VDJ rearrangement. TCRdb reworked the public reads: Q25 trimming with fastp, MiXCR clone assembly, productive beta chains retained. CDR3 protein duplicates are merged, each entry listing the most common genes and DNA. The V and J calls shown here were made by TCRdb, not taken from the authors' results. The sample yields about 360,000 distinct CDR3 sequences; around 20% were counted once. Jointly, the top ten make up about 12% of the sample. Sequences MNHEY (CDR1) and SMNVEV (CDR2) are obtained from the germline V gene (reference sequence). V and J lose 1 base and 3 bases, and a span of 19 bases separates them. Inclusive of the bounding cysteine and phenylalanine, the CDR3 is 17 residues long. The read is trimmed to its CDR3 DNA, 51 bases read in frame from base 1.

Notes on this clonotype: No cognate antigen has been identified for it. Base-call qualities are not available, and no considerably larger clone is one nucleotide away.

The rearrangement joined TRBV27 to TRBJ2-7, and possibly TRBD1, on 6 matching bases. The sequence came from a male donor with ankylosing spondylitis or in good health (not recorded which). The sample taken for sequencing was blood, either unsorted or a sorted T cell fraction (not recorded which). CDR3 region: CASSLYSLGGPVYEQYF. The bases read TGTGCCAGCAGTTTATACTCCCTTGGGGGCCCCGTCTACGAGCAGTACTTC.